The 3 T cell receptor beta chains given below trace back to one sample, sequenced in a study of molecular identifiers for immune sequencing clone quantification. TCRdb ran MiXCR on the PCR reads and lists one entry per CDR3 protein. The sample contains roughly 320,000 distinct CDR3 sequences, roughly 23% of which appear only once. Sequencing was carried out using naive CD8+ T cells from blood, with Jurkat cell RNA spiked in. Stated subset: FACS-sorted CD8+CD4-CCR7+CD45RA+ naive T cells. The receptors come from a human donor in good health. Some libraries in this study had Jurkat cell RNA spiked in.

Many counts were recorded for this clonotype. V usage is TRBV5-5 and J usage is TRBJ1-1; possibly TRBD1 for D (6 bases). The germline V and J ends were trimmed by 1 base and 7 bases, with 17 bases remaining between them. The CDR3 totals 15 residues. The germline gives CDR1 SGHKS, CDR2 YYEKEE (reference sequence). The CDR3: CASSLWAGAVNEAFF. CDR3 coding DNA: TGTGCCAGCAGCTTGTGGGCAGGGGCTGTGAATGAAGCTTTCTTT.

This clonotype has a handful of counts. Possible read error: a much larger clone is one base away. The CDR3 sequence: CASSKKPPASSYNEQFF. For the CDR3, the DNA is TGCGCCAGCAGCAAGAAACCCCCCGCAAGCTCCTACAATGAGCAGTTCTTC. The rearrangement uses TRBV5-1 and TRBJ2-1; the D is unclear. The CDR3 runs to 17 residues. Germline values: CDR1 SGHRS, CDR2 YFSETQ. With 4 bases removed from V and 0 bases from J, the gap between germline ends came to 17 bases.

This clonotype was recorded many times. For the CDR3, the DNA is TGTGCCAGCAGTGAAGCGGGGGCGTACACAGATACGCAGTATTTT. Protein product: CASSEAGAYTDTQYF. V is TRBV6-1 and J is TRBJ2-3; D is possibly TRBD1 (6 bases). Germline CDR1 is MNHNS and CDR2 is SASEGT. There are 15 residues in the CDR3. The V end was cut by 0 bases, the J end by 2 bases, with 9 bases between.